One T cell receptor (beta chain) is described in this entry. This clonotype turned up a few times. Its binding antigen is unknown. Base-call qualities are not available, and no considerably larger clone is one nucleotide away. Set within a cohort of healthcare workers in London, UK, this nested case-control study involved weekly PCR testing of nasopharyngeal swabs along with blood sampling. Between 23 and 31 March 2020, the week of the UK lockdown, healthcare workers were enrolled and then followed up weekly for as long as 16 weeks. The data were obtained in a study of early T cells in non-severe SARS-CoV-2 infection (TCRdb year 2021). Study-level background: TCR sequencing used bulk RNA from unsorted whole blood, so alpha and beta chains could not be paired.

CDR3 length: 13 amino acids, cysteine to phenylalanine. Kept here is only the CDR3 DNA, which spans 39 bases and is read in frame from base 1. V is shortened by 5 bases, J by 7 bases, and the region joining them spans 18 bases. The germline V gene encodes CDR1 DFQATT and CDR2 SNEGSKA (reference sequence). Overall study outcomes, separate from this receptor: VDJdb matching was skewed toward anti-spike CD8 responses and likely underestimated virus-specific expansions, missing private and CD4 specificities.

The library was built by means of 5' RACE. This sample was sequenced with a NextSeq 500. In the TCR library protocol, unique molecular identifiers were attached to individual cDNA molecules to correct for PCR bias and sequencing error. Both TCR alpha and beta chains were sequenced, and tight co-correlation was observed between alpha and beta sequence abundances in each sample. The published analysis was carried out like this. V gene, J gene and CDR3 annotation of TCR sequences was performed with Decombinator V4. TCRs were defined as expanded if a significant change between any two time points was detected under a Poisson model with p below 0.0001. TCR abundances were normalised to the total number of TCRs sequenced in each sample and reported as counts per million. MAIT TCRs were defined by TRAV1-2 paired with TRAJ12, TRAJ20 or TRAJ33, and iNKT TCRs by TRAV10 paired with TRAJ18. VDJdb, accessed 1 November 2021, was searched for CMV, EBV and SARS-CoV-2 annotated TCRs, excluding TCRs annotated for multiple antigens. The public reads were reanalyzed by TCRdb: fastp trimming at Q25, MiXCR alignment, in-frame beta chains only. Each CDR3 protein appears once, grouped with its most common genes and DNA. TCRdb's processing, not the authors' own work, is the source of the V and J calls. This sample gives around 83,000 distinct CDR3 sequences in total; over 9.5% of them show up just once. Roughly 8% of the sample belongs to the ten largest clones.

The rearrangement combines TRBV20-1 with TRBJ2-7, with TRBD1 tentatively as D gene (5 bases match). Here the sequenced sample was whole blood, taken at baseline. This sequence originates from an adult who was a healthcare worker with PCR-confirmed SARS-CoV-2 infection or an uninfected control (not recorded which). The CDR3 has the sequence CSAPRGGAGEQYF. The sequence in DNA is TGCAGTGCTCCCAGAGGTGGGGCCGGTGAGCAGTACTTC.